This T cell receptor beta chain was profiled in a study of monozygotic twins with inflammatory bowel disease. Investigators made cDNA in eight separate reactions per sample. TCRalpha and TCRbeta cDNA underwent two nested PCRs of around 15 and 10 cycles. Using the 5' RACE reads, TCRdb records one entry per CDR3 protein without DNA. Recorded for this sample: over 200,000 distinct CDR3 sequences. Study-wide results and caveats: The analysis did not separate different T cell subtypes. Repertoire likeness was no different across concordant and discordant twins, perhaps owing to restricted power.

In the case of this clonotype: Its antigen remains unknown.

The CDR3 has 15 residues. Germline assignment: CDR1 SGHRS and CDR2 YFSETQ. The material sequenced was blood. This TCR came from a human donor with ulcerative colitis or Crohn's disease, or a healthy co-twin of an affected twin (not recorded which). The chain uses TRBV5-1 and TRBJ2-3. This CDR3 reads CASSLPTGLGDTQYF.